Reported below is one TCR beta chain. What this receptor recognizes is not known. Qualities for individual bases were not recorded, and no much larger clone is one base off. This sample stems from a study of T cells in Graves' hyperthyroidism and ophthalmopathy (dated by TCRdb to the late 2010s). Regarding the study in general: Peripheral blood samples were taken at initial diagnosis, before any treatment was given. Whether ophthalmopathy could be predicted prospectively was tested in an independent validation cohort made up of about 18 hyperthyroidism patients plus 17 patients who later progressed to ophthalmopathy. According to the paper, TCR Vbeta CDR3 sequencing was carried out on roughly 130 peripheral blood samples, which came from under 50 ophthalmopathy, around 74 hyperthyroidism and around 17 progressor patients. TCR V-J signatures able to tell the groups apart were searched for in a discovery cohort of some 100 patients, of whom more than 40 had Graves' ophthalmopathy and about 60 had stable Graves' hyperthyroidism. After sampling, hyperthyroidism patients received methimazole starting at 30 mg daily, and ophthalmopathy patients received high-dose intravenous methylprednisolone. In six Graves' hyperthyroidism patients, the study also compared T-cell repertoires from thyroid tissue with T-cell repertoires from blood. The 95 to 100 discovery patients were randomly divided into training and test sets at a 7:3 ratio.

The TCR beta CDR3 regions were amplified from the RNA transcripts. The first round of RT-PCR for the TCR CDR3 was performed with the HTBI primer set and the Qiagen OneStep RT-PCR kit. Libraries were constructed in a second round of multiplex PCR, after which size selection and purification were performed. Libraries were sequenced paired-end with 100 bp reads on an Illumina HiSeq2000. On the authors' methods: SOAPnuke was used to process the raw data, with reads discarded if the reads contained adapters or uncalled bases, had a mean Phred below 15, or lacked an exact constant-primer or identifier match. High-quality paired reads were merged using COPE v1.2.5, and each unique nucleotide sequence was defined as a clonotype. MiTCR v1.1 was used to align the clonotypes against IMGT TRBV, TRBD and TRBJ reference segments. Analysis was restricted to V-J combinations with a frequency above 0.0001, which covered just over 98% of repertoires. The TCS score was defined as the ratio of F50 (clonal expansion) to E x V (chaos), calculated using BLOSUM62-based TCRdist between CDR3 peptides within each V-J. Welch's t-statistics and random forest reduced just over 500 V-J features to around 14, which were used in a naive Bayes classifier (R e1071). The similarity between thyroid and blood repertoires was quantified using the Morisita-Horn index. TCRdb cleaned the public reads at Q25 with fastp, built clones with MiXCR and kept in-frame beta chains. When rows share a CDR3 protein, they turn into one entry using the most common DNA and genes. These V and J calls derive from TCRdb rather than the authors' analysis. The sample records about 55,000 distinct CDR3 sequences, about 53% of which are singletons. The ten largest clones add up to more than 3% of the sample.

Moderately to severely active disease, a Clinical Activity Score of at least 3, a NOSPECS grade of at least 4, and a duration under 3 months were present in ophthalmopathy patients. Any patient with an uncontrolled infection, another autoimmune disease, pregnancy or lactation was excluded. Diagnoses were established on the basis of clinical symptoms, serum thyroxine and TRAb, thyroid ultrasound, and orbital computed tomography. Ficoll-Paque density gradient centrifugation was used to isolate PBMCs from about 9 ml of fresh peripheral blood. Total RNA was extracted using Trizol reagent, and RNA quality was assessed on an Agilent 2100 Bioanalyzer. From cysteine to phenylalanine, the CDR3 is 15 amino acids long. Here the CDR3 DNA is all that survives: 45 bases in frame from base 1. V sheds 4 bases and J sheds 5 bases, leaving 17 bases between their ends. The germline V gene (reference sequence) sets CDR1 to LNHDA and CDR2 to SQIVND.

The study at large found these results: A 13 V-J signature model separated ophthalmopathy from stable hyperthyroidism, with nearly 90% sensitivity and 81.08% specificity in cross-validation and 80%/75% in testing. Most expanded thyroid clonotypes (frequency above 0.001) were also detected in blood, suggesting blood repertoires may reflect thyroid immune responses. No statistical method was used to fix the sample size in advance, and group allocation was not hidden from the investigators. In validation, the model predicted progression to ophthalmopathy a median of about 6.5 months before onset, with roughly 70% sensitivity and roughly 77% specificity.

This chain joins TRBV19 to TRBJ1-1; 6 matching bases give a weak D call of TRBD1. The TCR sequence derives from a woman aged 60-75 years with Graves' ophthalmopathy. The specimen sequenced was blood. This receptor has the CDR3 CASSTRTETTTEAFF. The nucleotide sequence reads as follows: TGTGCCAGTAGTACAAGGACAGAGACGACAACTGAAGCTTTCTTT.